This entry lists 5 T cell receptor beta chains sequenced from one sample in a study of blood T cell repertoires in COVID-19 (dated by TCRdb to between 2020 and 2021). Library construction relied on the immunoSEQ multiplex PCR assay. What TCRdb holds here is the immuneACCESS table cut down to in-frame rearrangements. Part of the clones is not present; checked against another copy, under half of the missing clones reflect an unresolved V gene, and the others are unexplained. In this sample the table shows roughly 300,000 clones, 70% to 90% of which occur a single time. The top ten clones comprise under 6.5% of the sample. Material for sequencing was PBMCs or T cells enriched from blood (not recorded which). The origin of the receptors is a woman in her 30s who had recovered from COVID-19.

The J gene is TRBJ1-1, the V gene TRBV6-5, with TRBD1 matching over 9 bases. Germline V gene lookup returns CDR1 MNHEY and CDR2 SVGAGI. CDR3 length: 13 residues. Unmatched junction bases numbered 3, after V lost 6 bases and J lost 4 bases. CDR3: CASRGTGLTEAFF. In nucleotides, the CDR3 is TGTGCCAGCAGAGGGACAGGGCTCACTGAAGCTTTCTTT.

This chain uses TRBV29-1 with TRBJ1-1; unclear D gene. The CDR3 spans 10 residues. Trimming took 7 bases from V and 2 from J, leaving 5 bases between them. Germline loops: CDR1 SQVTM, CDR2 ANQGSEA. The CDR3 protein is CSGANTEAFF. The CDR3 bases are TGCAGCGGGGCAAACACTGAAGCTTTCTTT.

This sequence joins TRBV5-6 and TRBJ1-2; the D is unclear. Per the germline V gene, CDR1 is SGHDT and CDR2 is YYEEEE. CDR3 length equals 11 residues. Deletions cut 5 bases from V and 3 bases from J, with 5 bases between. CDR3: CASRGDYGYTF. The CDR3 nucleotides are TGTGCCAGCAGAGGAGACTATGGCTACACCTTC. Drawing the rest from reference TRBV5-6 and TRBJ1-2, the complete variable domain is DAGVTQSPTHLIKTRGQQVTLRCSPKSGHDTVSWYQQALGQGPQFIFQYYEEEERQRGNFPDRFSGHQFPNYSSELNVNALLLGDSALYLCASRGDYGYTFGSGTRLTVV.

CDR3 DNA: TGTGCCAGCAGGCCCCCTCGGTCCGTAAACACTGAAGCTTTCTTT. Protein sequence: CASRPPRSVNTEAFF. The chain joins TRBV6-5 to TRBJ1-1; D gene unclear. Between the trimmed V and J ends, which lost 6 bases and 2 bases, there was a span of 16 bases. This CDR3 has 15 residues. Germline-derived CDR1 and CDR2 are MNHEY and SVGAGI.

This chain's CDR3 is CASSQGASSYNEQFF. The CDR3 region has the DNA TGCGCCAGCAGCCAAGGCGCATCCTCCTACAATGAGCAGTTCTTC. The chain is built from TRBV4-3 and TRBJ2-1; D is undetermined. Trimming cost V 1 base and J 0 bases, with 7 bases left between them. Germline V gives CDR1 LGHNA, CDR2 YSLEER. The length of the CDR3 is 15 residues.